This T cell receptor (beta chain) emerged from a study of blood T cell repertoires in COVID-19. Study-level information: Sample material is recorded as cDNA or gDNA derived from T cells, B-cell-depleted T cells, or PBMCs.

Repertoires were generated with immunoSEQ multiplex PCR, while TCRdb's copy carries only in-frame clones and drops some. The profile shows 250,000 to 300,000 clones, 70% to 85% of them singletons. Germline CDR1 and CDR2: SGHTA and FQGNSA. Trimming shortened V by 0 bases and J by 5 bases, and 5 bases separated the two germline ends. This CDR3 is 14 amino acids long. The receptor comes from a woman older than 75 with acute or convalescent COVID-19. The sample taken for sequencing was peripheral blood. The chain couples TRBV7-2 to TRBJ1-6; D is uncertain. For the CDR3, the DNA is TGTGCCAGCAGCTTAGCTCGGGATAATTCACCCCTCCACTTT. It specifies CASSLARDNSPLHF.